These T cell receptor beta chains were read from a single sample in a study of T cells in localized non-small cell lung cancer. TCRdb's copy holds only in-frame clones and misses some; the assay was immunoSEQ multiplex PCR. The sample yields 25,000 to 40,000 clones, just under 80% seen once. Sequenced here: peripheral blood, sampled before any cancer treatment. The receptors stem from a male donor older than 55 with stage III squamous cell lung carcinoma. Each CDR3 is given with its conserved first and last residue. The D gene is left open where the match is weak. A row's size may be missing; if present it is once, few, many or a size class.

clone_size	j_call	d_call	v_call	cdr3_nt	cdr3_aa
-	TRBJ2-7	TRBD2	TRBV6-1	TGTGCCAGCAGCGGACTAGCGGCCCTCTCCTACGAGCAGTACTTC	CASSGLAALSYEQYF
-	TRBJ1-5	-	TRBV7-8	TGTGCCAGCAGCCTGGGGACCTCAGTCGGTCAGCCCCAGCATTTT	CASSLGTSVGQPQHF
-	TRBJ2-7	-	TRBV10-3	TGTGCCATCAGTGAGTCAGCCCCACGAGAGCAGTACTTC	CAISESAPREQYF
few	TRBJ2-5	-	TRBV18	TGTGCCAGCCTCCAGGGGTTTGATGAGACCCAGTACTTC	CASLQGFDETQYF
-	TRBJ2-6	TRBD1	TRBV27	TGTGCCAGCAGACGTACAGGGGTTCGAGGGGCCAACGTCCTGACTTTC	CASRRTGVRGANVLTF
-	TRBJ2-1	TRBD1	TRBV7-9	TGTGCCAGCAGTGCCGGGACAGGGGCATTCAATGAGCAGTTCTTC	CASSAGTGAFNEQFF
-	TRBJ1-1	-	TRBV5-1	TGCGCCAGCAGCTTCAGGACGGAGAACACTGAAGCTTTCTTT	CASSFRTENTEAFF
-	TRBJ2-3	TRBD1	TRBV5-6	TGTGCCAGCAGCGCTAGGACAGGGAGCACAGATACGCAGTATTTT	CASSARTGSTDTQYF
-	TRBJ1-5	-	TRBV5-8	TGTGCCAGCTCACGGCAGCATAGCAATCAGCCCCAGCATTTT	CASSRQHSNQPQHF
-	TRBJ1-3	-	TRBV4-3	TGCGCCAGCAGCCCAGCGGAACAAGACAGTATTCACTCTGGAAACACCATATATTTT	CASSPAEQDSIHSGNTIYF
-	TRBJ2-7	-	TRBV11-1	TGTGCCAGCAGCTTAGCGAATACAGGGCACGAGCAGTACTTC	CASSLANTGHEQYF
-	TRBJ2-7	-	TRBV5-1	TGCGCCAGCAGAAGAGCCGGGAGTTTCTACGAGCAGTACTTC	CASRRAGSFYEQYF
-	TRBJ1-5	-	TRBV4-3	TGCGCCAGCAGCCAAGATCCTAATCAGCCCCAGCATTTT	CASSQDPNQPQHF
once	TRBJ1-4	-	TRBV5-8	TGTGCCAGCAGCTTGTTGGGGCCTAATGAAAAACTGTTTTTT	CASSLLGPNEKLFF
-	TRBJ1-1	-	TRBV5-1	TGCGCCAGCAGCCTGACGGGGTCAGGGAACACTGAAGCTTTCTTT	CASSLTGSGNTEAFF
-	TRBJ2-1	-	TRBV7-6	TGTGCCAGCAGCTCTAATTACAATGAGCAGTTCTTC	CASSSNYNEQFF
-	TRBJ1-5	-	TRBV19	TGTGCCAGTAGTACCTACGACCCCATTTTTCAGCCCCAGCATTTT	CASSTYDPIFQPQHF
-	TRBJ2-1	-	TRBV7-2	TGTGCCAGCAGCTTAGTACTAGGACCAGGATACAATGAGCAGTTCTTC	CASSLVLGPGYNEQFF
-	TRBJ1-1	-	TRBV6-1	TGTGCCAGCAGTGCGTTGAGAAACACTGAAGCTTTCTTT	CASSALRNTEAFF
-	TRBJ2-7	-	TRBV7-2	TGTGCCAGCAGCTTAGCGGATCTGGCTTTC	CASSLADLAF
-	TRBJ1-2	-	TRBV5-1	TGCGCCAGCAGCTTGGTGGGACATCAGTCCTATGGCTACACCTTC	CASSLVGHQSYGYTF
-	TRBJ2-1	-	TRBV28	TGTGCCAGCAGTTTGAGGACTGATTACAATGAGCAGTTCTTC	CASSLRTDYNEQFF
-	TRBJ2-5	-	TRBV6-6	TGTGCCAGCCAGGCCCAGGGGGAGACCCAGTACTTC	CASQAQGETQYF
-	TRBJ2-1	TRBD2	TRBV14	TGTGCCAGCAGCCAAGAACTAGCGGTATACAATGAGCAGTTCTTC	CASSQELAVYNEQFF
-	TRBJ2-7	TRBD1	TRBV6-1	TGTGCCAGCAGTGTCGCCAGGGGGTACGAGCAGTACTTC	CASSVARGYEQYF
-	TRBJ1-2	-	TRBV28	TGTGCCAGCACCTCCCCTGGCTATGGCTACACCTTC	CASTSPGYGYTF
few	TRBJ1-6	-	TRBV2	TGTGCCAGCAAGACAGAGAGTTCACCCCTCCACTTT	CASKTESSPLHF
-	TRBJ2-3	-	TRBV7-9	TGTGCCAGCAGCTCATTAGGGGTTGCAGATACGCAGTATTTT	CASSSLGVADTQYF
once	TRBJ2-7	-	TRBV21-1	TGTGCCGTGGACTCCGAGCAGTACTTC	CAVDSEQYF
-	TRBJ2-1	-	TRBV7-3	TGTGCCAGCAGCTCCGGCTCCTACAATGAGCAGTTCTTC	CASSSGSYNEQFF
few	TRBJ2-2	-	TRBV2	TGTGCCAGCAGTGGACAGTCTGGGATGGCCGGGGAGCTGTTTTTT	CASSGQSGMAGELFF
-	TRBJ2-7	-	TRBV15	TGTGCCACCAGCAGAGATAAGGGGCTCGAGCAGTACTTC	CATSRDKGLEQYF
-	TRBJ2-2	-	TRBV11-1	TGTGCCAGCAGCTTAGTAGGCGGAGTGGCCGGGGAGCTGTTTTTT	CASSLVGGVAGELFF
-	TRBJ2-5	TRBD1	TRBV29-1	TGCAGCGTCGGACAGGGAGGAGAGACCCAGTACTTC	CSVGQGGETQYF
-	TRBJ2-7	-	TRBV6-6	TGTGCCAGCAGTTCCAGGCTCTATGACGAGCAGTACTTC	CASSSRLYDEQYF
-	TRBJ1-1	-	TRBV19	TGTGCCAGTAGTATTCGTGGGGGCGTTTTTGATGAAGCTTTCTTT	CASSIRGGVFDEAFF
-	TRBJ2-7	-	TRBV28	TGTGCCAGCAGTCCTTCAACAGCCTCCTACGAGCAGTACTTC	CASSPSTASYEQYF
-	TRBJ2-5	-	TRBV11-2	TGTGCCAGCAGCTCGGGGACTTTTCAAGAGACCCAGTACTTC	CASSSGTFQETQYF
few	TRBJ2-1	-	TRBV9	TGTGCCAGCAGCGTAGCTGGTCGGCATTCCTACAATGAGCAGTTCTTC	CASSVAGRHSYNEQFF
-	TRBJ1-2	-	TRBV14	TGTGCCAGCAGCGAGAGAACAGACAGAGATGGCTACACCTTC	CASSERTDRDGYTF
-	TRBJ2-6	-	TRBV13	TGTGCCAGCAGCTTGCGGGACTCTGGGGCCAACGTCCTGACTTTC	CASSLRDSGANVLTF
once	TRBJ2-5	TRBD1	TRBV27	TGTGCCAGCAGTCTCCTCGGACAGGGGAGCCAAGAGACCCAGTACTTC	CASSLLGQGSQETQYF
once	TRBJ1-1	TRBD1	TRBV6-4	TGTGCCCCGGGGGTCAGGGTCGCTAAACAACCGGGACAGAACCGGTTT	CAPGVRVAKQPGQNRF
few	TRBJ2-5	-	TRBV27	TGTGCCAGCAGTTTATTTTACGGGTCAAGCAAAGAGACCCAGTACTTC	CASSLFYGSSKETQYF
-	TRBJ1-5	-	TRBV6-1	TGTGCCAGCAGCCAACGGGTCAGGCTCAATCAGCCCCAGCATTTT	CASSQRVRLNQPQHF
-	TRBJ1-4	-	TRBV15	TGTGCCACCAGCAGTGAACAGGACGGGAGAGGCGAAAAACTGTTTTTT	CATSSEQDGRGEKLFF
-	TRBJ1-1	-	TRBV7-9	TGTGCCAGCAGCTTAGCGCGGAAGACTTTGAGTATGAACACTGAAGCTTTCTTT	CASSLARKTLSMNTEAFF
-	TRBJ2-3	TRBD2	TRBV9	TGTGCCAGCAGCGTCGTCAGCGGGGCAAGCACAGATACGCAGTATTTT	CASSVVSGASTDTQYF
-	TRBJ2-3	-	TRBV29-1	TGCAGCGTTGCTCTCACAGATACGCAGTATTTT	CSVALTDTQYF
few	TRBJ2-7	-	TRBV9	TGTGCCAGCAGCCCCCGGGACAAAGTCTACGAGCAGTACTTC	CASSPRDKVYEQYF
-	TRBJ1-2	-	TRBV28	TGTGCCTTGTCCGGCTCTTCCTATGGCTACACCTTC	CALSGSSYGYTF
few	TRBJ2-3	-	TRBV30	TGTGCCTGGAGTGTATCAGATACGCAGTATTTT	CAWSVSDTQYF
-	TRBJ1-5	-	TRBV19	TGTGCCAGTAGTAAAGTTAGGGCAGCTAATCAGCCCCAGCATTTT	CASSKVRAANQPQHF